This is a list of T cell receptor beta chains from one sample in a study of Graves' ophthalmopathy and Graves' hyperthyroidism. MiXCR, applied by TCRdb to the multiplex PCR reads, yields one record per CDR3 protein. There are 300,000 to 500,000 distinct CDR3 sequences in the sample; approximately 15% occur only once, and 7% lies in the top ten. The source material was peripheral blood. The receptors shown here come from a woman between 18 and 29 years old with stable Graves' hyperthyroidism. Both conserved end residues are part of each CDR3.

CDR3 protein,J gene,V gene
CASSLTHRHCRCRSGNTIYF,TRBJ1-3,TRBV7-3
CASSLVGGVETQYF,TRBJ2-5,TRBV5-5
CAISEAGGGSPLHF,TRBJ1-6,TRBV10-3
CASSRQGENTGELFF,TRBJ2-2,TRBV6-1
CASSQRQGAFF,TRBJ1-1,TRBV13
CASSYQTGGPEAFF,TRBJ1-1,TRBV7-2
CASGLAGGGNHPQHF,TRBJ1-5,TRBV12-5
CSAHRDWTRTPGDYSNQPQHF,TRBJ1-5,TRBV29-1
CASSGRGYYGYTF,TRBJ1-2,TRBV6-1
CASSVSINTEAFF,TRBJ1-1,TRBV9
CASSRDSWEQYF,TRBJ2-7,TRBV19
CASSPGERGVQETQYF,TRBJ2-5,TRBV9
CASSEYGAAAAGNTIYF,TRBJ1-3,TRBV6-1
CASSLTASGANVLTF,TRBJ2-6,TRBV6-1
CASRPDSYGYTF,TRBJ1-2,TRBV5-4
CASSLTPEFTYEQYF,TRBJ2-7,TRBV28
CASSVMGTGVGEQYF,TRBJ2-7,TRBV11-3
CSAPRQVGDEQYF,TRBJ2-7,TRBV20-1
CSVDRSSGEQYF,TRBJ2-7,TRBV29-1
CASSIPLYQPQHF,TRBJ1-5,TRBV19
CASRVSGAQQETQYF,TRBJ2-5,TRBV6-1
CASSPSRGRRRYGYTF,TRBJ1-2,TRBV12-3/TRBV12-4
CASSLRSLGETQYF,TRBJ2-5,TRBV7-2
CASSQEGWANYGYTF,TRBJ1-2,TRBV4-1
CASSLNGQGYYEQYF,TRBJ2-7,TRBV12-3/TRBV12-4
CATKEGTGGGYTF,TRBJ1-2,TRBV24-1
CASSLLAGTNTEAFF,TRBJ1-1,TRBV5-1
CASSEYRGRQETQYF,TRBJ2-5,TRBV2
CSARDGKNTEAFF,TRBJ1-1,TRBV20-1
CASRLRWREGTKNIQYF,TRBJ2-4,TRBV5-8
CASSLLGEPQHF,TRBJ1-5,TRBV27
CASSLTEGNSPLHF,TRBJ1-6,TRBV12-3/TRBV12-4
CAFRVATGNTIYF,TRBJ1-3,TRBV12-3/TRBV12-4
CASSLDRYQPQHF,TRBJ1-5,TRBV12-3/TRBV12-4
CASRSLFEAFF,TRBJ1-1,TRBV3-1
CATSDRTPNTGGLFF,TRBJ2-2,TRBV24-1
CASSLTSGRGELFF,TRBJ2-2,TRBV7-2
CASSEGLWGNTEAFF,TRBJ1-1,TRBV9
CASSEGTPYQPQHF,TRBJ1-5,TRBV6-1
CASRRSGVLSGNTIYF,TRBJ1-3,TRBV2